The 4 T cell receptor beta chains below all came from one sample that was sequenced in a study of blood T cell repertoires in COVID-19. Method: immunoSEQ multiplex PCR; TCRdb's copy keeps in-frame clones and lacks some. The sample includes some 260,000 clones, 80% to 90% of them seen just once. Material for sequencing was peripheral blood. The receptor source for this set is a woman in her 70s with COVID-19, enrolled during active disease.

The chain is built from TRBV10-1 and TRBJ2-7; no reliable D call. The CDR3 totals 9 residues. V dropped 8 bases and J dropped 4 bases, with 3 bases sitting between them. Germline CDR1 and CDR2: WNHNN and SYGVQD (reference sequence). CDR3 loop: CASYYEQYF. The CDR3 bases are TGCGCCAGCTATTACGAGCAGTACTTC.

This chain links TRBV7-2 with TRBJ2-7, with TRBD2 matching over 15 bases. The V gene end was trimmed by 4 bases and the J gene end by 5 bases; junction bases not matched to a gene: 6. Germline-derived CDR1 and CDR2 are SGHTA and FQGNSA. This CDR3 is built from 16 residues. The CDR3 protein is CASSSRTSGRAHEQYF. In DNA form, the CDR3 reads TGTGCCAGCAGCTCCAGGACTAGCGGGAGGGCGCACGAGCAGTACTTC.

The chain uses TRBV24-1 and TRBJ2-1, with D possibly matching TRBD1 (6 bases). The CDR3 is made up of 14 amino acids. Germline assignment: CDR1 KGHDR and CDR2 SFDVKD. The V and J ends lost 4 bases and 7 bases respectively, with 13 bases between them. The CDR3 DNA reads TGTGCCACCAGTGAACAGGGTGGAAGGAATGAGCAGTTCTTC. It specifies CATSEQGGRNEQFF.

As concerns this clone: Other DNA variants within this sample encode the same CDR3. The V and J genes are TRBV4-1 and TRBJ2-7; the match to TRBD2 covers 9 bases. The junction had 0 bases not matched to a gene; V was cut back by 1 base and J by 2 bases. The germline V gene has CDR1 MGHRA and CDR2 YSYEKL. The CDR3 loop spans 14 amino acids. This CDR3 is CASSQASGTYEQYF. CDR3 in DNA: TGCGCCAGCAGCCAAGCTAGCGGGACCTACGAGCAGTACTTC.